This TCR beta chain is from a study of Ad26.COV2.S vaccination and SARS-CoV-2 variants. Across the study: Ad26.COV2.S given intramuscularly, once or twice 56 days apart.

Treatment specified: some 19 received Ad26.COV2.S at low or high dose, single or two shots; 5 received placebo; per-sample allocation not given. Following the first vaccine or placebo injection, samples were taken on day 63. Within Boston, the person who donated was an adult of 18-55 years. Expressing Wuhan-strain SARS-CoV-2 spike, an Ad26 vector served as the vaccine. Sequencing was performed with immunoSEQ multiplex PCR; in TCRdb, only in-frame clones are kept and a portion is missing. The table lists about 240,000 clones, 70% to 90% of them singletons. The V and J ends lost 10 bases and 8 bases respectively, with 21 bases between them. Germline lookup yields CDR1 ENHRY and CDR2 SYGVKD. The CDR3 covers 14 residues.

This rearrangement joins TRBV10-3 to TRBJ2-1, with D possibly being TRBD2 (7 bases). The TCR sequence derives from a person between 18 and 65 years old who received the Ad26.COV2.S COVID-19 vaccine or a placebo. The input for sequencing was peripheral blood, taken in a trial of Ad26.COV2.S vaccine versus placebo. CDR3 loop: CATRRGGSEHEQFF. The CDR3 DNA reads TGTGCCACAAGGAGGGGGGGGTCCGAACATGAGCAGTTCTTC.